A selection of T cell receptor beta chains follows, all from one sample in a study of tumor-infiltrating lymphocytes in localized non-small cell lung cancer. Clones were sequenced by immunoSEQ multiplex PCR, and TCRdb holds only the in-frame ones, with some missing. This table holds about 16,000 clones, 70% to 85% found once. Sequenced material: lung tumor tissue. These receptors originate from a human donor with non-small cell lung cancer. The CDR3 runs from the conserved cysteine through the conserved F or W. D genes are given only for firm matches. The size entry is marked missing in some rows and otherwise reads once, few, many or a size class.

V gene,D gene,clone size,J gene,CDR3 protein,CDR3 DNA
TRBV7-9,NA,NA,TRBJ1-1,CASSLRIREKNTEAFF,TGTGCCAGCAGCTTAAGAATAAGGGAGAAGAACACTGAAGCTTTCTTT
TRBV7-6,TRBD1,NA,TRBJ1-2,CASSPRGTGAYGYTF,TGTGCCAGCAGCCCAAGGGGGACAGGGGCCTATGGCTACACCTTC
TRBV6-5,TRBD1,NA,TRBJ2-5,CASSSGQGATQYF,TGTGCCAGCAGTTCAGGACAGGGTGCGACCCAGTACTTC
TRBV10-3,NA,NA,TRBJ1-2,CAISIQGNYGYTF,TGTGCCATCAGTATACAGGGTAACTATGGCTACACCTTC
TRBV10-3,NA,NA,TRBJ2-1,CAISESGRDEQFF,TGTGCCATCAGTGAGTCGGGTAGGGATGAGCAGTTCTTC
TRBV4-1,NA,NA,TRBJ2-3,CASSQEPSDRGTDTQYF,TGCGCCAGCAGCCAAGAACCCTCGGATAGGGGCACAGATACGCAGTATTTT
TRBV18,NA,NA,TRBJ1-1,CASSPDTEAFF,TGTGCCAGCAGCCCGGACACTGAAGCTTTCTTT
TRBV10-3,TRBD2,NA,TRBJ2-3,CAISGLAGSTDTQYF,TGTGCCATCAGTGGACTAGCGGGCTCCACAGATACGCAGTATTTT
TRBV7-9,NA,NA,TRBJ2-2,CASTQENTGELFF,TGTGCCAGCACGCAGGAGAACACCGGGGAGCTGTTTTTT
TRBV6-1,TRBD2,NA,TRBJ2-1,CASTPPGGPGNEQFF,TGTGCCAGCACCCCACCGGGAGGGCCGGGGAATGAGCAGTTCTTC
TRBV19,NA,NA,TRBJ1-1,CASSPQGRTEAFF,TGTGCCAGTAGCCCGCAGGGGAGAACTGAAGCTTTCTTT
TRBV6-6,TRBD1,NA,TRBJ2-6,CASSLRQGSGANVLTF,TGTGCCAGCAGCCTAAGACAGGGATCTGGGGCCAACGTCCTGACTTTC
TRBV30,TRBD2,NA,TRBJ2-3,CAWSFGGLAGRAHTQYF,TGTGCCTGGAGTTTCGGCGGACTAGCGGGTAGGGCTCATACGCAGTATTTT
TRBV19,TRBD2,NA,TRBJ2-1,CASSIASGYNEQFF,TGTGCCAGTAGTATTGCTAGCGGCTACAATGAGCAGTTCTTC
TRBV5-1,NA,NA,TRBJ2-3,CASSRDIRTDTQYF,TGCGCCAGCAGCCGGGACATTCGCACAGATACGCAGTATTTT
TRBV14,NA,NA,TRBJ1-5,CASSQERDQPQHF,TGTGCCAGCAGCCAAGAGCGCGATCAGCCCCAGCATTTT
TRBV6-1,NA,NA,TRBJ2-7,CASSETAGTYEQYF,TGTGCCAGCAGTGAAACGGCGGGAACCTACGAGCAGTACTTC
TRBV28,NA,NA,TRBJ1-2,CASRPGGNYGYTF,TGTGCCAGCCGGCCGGGGGGAAACTATGGCTACACCTTC
TRBV23-1,TRBD1,NA,TRBJ2-7,CASSDRANYNWVQYF,TGCGCCAGCTCGGACAGGGCTAACTATAACTGGGTGCAGTACTTC
TRBV4-1,NA,NA,TRBJ2-3,CASSQASSYGGTDTQYF,TGCGCCAGCAGCCAAGCTTCTTCGTACGGTGGCACAGATACGCAGTATTTT
TRBV6-5,NA,few,TRBJ1-5,CASSMGGGQPQHF,TGTGCCAGCAGCATGGGGGGGGGTCAGCCCCAGCATTTT
TRBV21-1,NA,NA,TRBJ2-1,CASSSGTSGANEQFF,TGTGCCAGCAGCAGCGGGACTAGCGGGGCCAATGAGCAGTTCTTC
TRBV6-1,NA,NA,TRBJ2-7,CASSEGRDEQYF,TGTGCCAGCAGTGAAGGGAGGGACGAGCAGTACTTC
TRBV27,NA,NA,TRBJ1-1,CASSYLGGNTEAFF,TGTGCCAGCAGTTACCTGGGGGGAAACACTGAAGCTTTCTTT
TRBV12-5,NA,NA,TRBJ1-5,CASGLASNQPQHF,TGTGCTAGTGGTTTAGCGAGCAATCAGCCCCAGCATTTT
TRBV5-1,NA,NA,TRBJ2-7,CASSLGDLSEQYF,TGCGCCAGCAGCTTGGGGGATCTGAGCGAGCAGTACTTC
TRBV30,NA,NA,TRBJ1-5,CAWSVLGRGQPQHF,TGTGCCTGGAGTGTACTGGGCCGAGGACAGCCCCAGCATTTT
TRBV28,TRBD2,NA,TRBJ2-5,CASSLASGGETQYF,TGTGCCAGCAGTTTAGCTAGCGGGGGTGAGACCCAGTACTTC
TRBV27,NA,NA,TRBJ1-5,CASSLFAGTGGLDQPQHF,TGTGCCAGCAGTTTATTCGCGGGGACCGGGGGCTTGGATCAGCCCCAGCATTTT
TRBV27,TRBD1,NA,TRBJ2-1,CASSLRRGSYEFF,TGTGCCAGCAGTTTGCGCAGGGGGAGTTATGAGTTCTTC
TRBV6-5,NA,NA,TRBJ1-2,CATLVNPYGYTF,TGTGCCACCCTTGTAAACCCCTATGGCTACACCTTC
TRBV5-1,TRBD2,once,TRBJ2-2,CASMESGGTGELFF,TGCGCCAGCATGGAAAGCGGGGGTACCGGGGAGCTGTTTTTT
TRBV2,TRBD2,NA,TRBJ2-3,CASSVGGPDTQYF,TGTGCCAGCAGTGTGGGAGGGCCGGATACGCAGTATTTT
TRBV28,NA,NA,TRBJ2-7,CASSYFYEQYF,TGTGCCAGCAGTTACTTCTACGAGCAGTACTTC
TRBV18,TRBD2,NA,TRBJ2-3,CASSPERDADTQYF,TGTGCCAGCTCACCAGAGCGGGACGCGGATACGCAGTATTTT
TRBV6-1,NA,NA,TRBJ2-5,CASNSPFQAQETQYF,TGTGCCAGCAATAGTCCTTTTCAGGCCCAAGAGACCCAGTACTTC
TRBV19,NA,NA,TRBJ1-1,CASLRIRGPGNTEAFF,TGTGCCAGCCTCCGGATCAGGGGACCGGGGAACACTGAAGCTTTCTTT
TRBV9,NA,once,TRBJ2-3,CASSPLIAGTDTQYF,TGTGCCAGCAGCCCCCTGATCGCCGGCACAGATACGCAGTATTTT
TRBV27,TRBD2,NA,TRBJ2-5,CASSLRLAGGLTQYF,TGTGCCAGCAGTTTACGACTAGCGGGAGGCCTGACCCAGTACTTC
TRBV18,NA,NA,TRBJ1-3,CASSPDAANTIYF,TGTGCCAGCTCACCTGATGCTGCAAACACCATATATTTT
TRBV21-1,NA,NA,TRBJ2-5,CASSKVALHTQETQYF,TGTGCCAGCAGCAAAGTGGCACTACATACCCAAGAGACCCAGTACTTC
TRBV2,NA,NA,TRBJ2-7,CASGQAYEQYF,TGTGCCAGCGGGCAGGCCTACGAGCAGTACTTC
TRBV4-1,TRBD1,NA,TRBJ2-7,CASSQNRDSTYEQYF,TGCGCCAGCAGCCAAAACCGGGACAGCACCTACGAGCAGTACTTC